This TCR beta chain came from a study of T-cell reconstitution after alpha-beta-depleted transplantation in children. To note about this clonotype: Its antigen is unidentified.

The CDR3 contains 15 residues. V lost 3 bases and J 0 bases, leaving 9 bases between the germline ends. Looked up from germline, CDR1 is SEHNR and CDR2 is FQNEAQ (reference sequence). Preparation of the TCRbeta library used unique molecular identifiers. TCRdb re-called the PCR reads through MiXCR, storing one row per CDR3 protein. The repertoire holds some 200,000 distinct CDR3 sequences, with around 7.7% as singletons. Study-wide findings and caveats: Reports say that about two months after transplant, the alpha-beta T cells came out of several hundred graft clones that had expanded.

The chain combines TRBV7-9 with TRBJ2-1; D not certain. Material: PBMCs, mostly from graft donor cells, obtained 360 days after TCRalphabeta/CD19-depleted stem cell transplant. The TCR was taken from a male patient aged 2 to 10 who had a stem cell transplant for acute myeloid leukemia, so the T cells may come from the graft donor. CDR3 sequence: CASSFYRSSYNEQFF. The CDR3 DNA follows: TGTGCCAGCAGCTTTTACCGGAGCTCCTACAATGAGCAGTTCTTC. Full variable domain (rest looked up from reference TRBV7-9 and TRBJ2-1): DTGVSQNPRHKITKRGQNVTFRCDPISEHNRLYWYRQTLGQGPEFLTYFQNEAQLEKSRLLSDRFSAERPKGSFSTLEIQRTEQGDSAMYLCASSFYRSSYNEQFFGPGTRLTVL.